This T cell receptor beta chain was recovered during a study of T cell responses to AZD1222 COVID-19 vaccine (dated by TCRdb to the early 2020s). Broadly, across the study: A total of just over 230 trial participants underwent TCR sequencing, of whom around 200 received two doses of AZD1222 and about 25 received two doses of the MenACWY control vaccine. Trial participants were enrolled by age into 18-55, 56-69 and 70-plus year subgroups, with 148, 28 and 57 TCR-sequenced participants respectively. Beyond this particular receptor, the publication reports: In the small 56-69-year group, the increase in depth fell short of significance, most likely because of low power. Participants were mostly white British and included more females than males, and it was suggested by the authors that clonal diversity may have been underestimated. A significant rise in spike-specific TCR breadth and depth was observed after two AZD1222 doses relative to day 0 and relative to MenACWY recipients. Nearly half of unique spike-specific TCRs reportedly recognized epitopes outside regions mutated in the B.1.351 and B.1.1.7 variants. CD4 TCRs associated with the vaccine covered the entire spike protein, and the dominant responses were in regions 160-218 and 743-854. Only six AZD1222 recipients were SARS-CoV-2 seropositive at baseline, limiting conclusions about previously exposed vaccinees. Because no day 14 peak-response samples were available, the repertoires could be characterized only after the peak T cell response.

In the germline V gene (reference sequence), CDR1 corresponds to GTSNPN and CDR2 to SVGIG. A distance of 20 bases separates the germline ends of V and J, which lose 2 bases and 7 bases respectively. The CDR3 measures 15 amino acids from cysteine to phenylalanine. The retained sequence is limited to the CDR3, 45 bases, with the frame set at the first base. The CDR3 regions of human TCRbeta chains were analyzed by immunosequencing. As for the authors' bioinformatics: TCRs in the repertoires were matched against a reference library of SARS-CoV-2-specific TCRs that had been generated with the MIRA antigen-specificity platform. Breadth meant the fraction of unique TCRs that were SARS-CoV-2-associated, whereas depth meant the fraction of total T cells that were SARS-CoV-2-associated. Using the MIRA data, each spike-specific TCR was assigned both to the spike region to which the TCR was reactive and to a CD4 or CD8 class. Log10-transformed breadth and depth values were compared by one-way ANOVA with Sidak's multiple comparisons tests. TCRdb stores this immuneACCESS table with in-frame sequences only. Part of the clones is absent; in the studies checked, under half of the shortfall reflects unresolved V genes, and no reason is known for the rest. D and trimming were read from the DNA, whereas the V and J calls and clone size are those reported in that table. This sample is represented by just under 150,000 clones; 85% to 90% of them were singletons. The leading ten clones occupy about 5.4% of the sample.

What this sample's time point label stands for: about 28 days (+/-7) after the second vaccine dose. AZD1222 recipients given second doses at about 4 weeks or at about 12 weeks were pooled, since spike-specific TCR depth and breadth were not found to differ between the two schedules. Vaccinee samples were obtained from the UK trials COV001 and COV002, which included a single-blind randomized controlled phase 2/3 trial of AZD1222 (ChAdOx1 nCoV-19) in healthy adults. For TCRbeta chain sequencing, PBMC samples were collected from trial participants at day 0 and at day 28 after the second dose. This clone turned up a few times. Its binding antigen is unknown. Base qualities are not at hand, and no much larger clone is one base apart.

The chain couples TRBV30 to TRBJ1-2, and TRBD1 may be the D gene, going by 6 matching bases. The receptor's source is an adult who received the AZD1222 COVID-19 vaccine. The specimen comprised peripheral blood, sampled 28 days after the second AZD1222 dose. The CDR3 reads CAWSSLTGSAGGYTF. In nucleotide form, the sequence is TGTGCCTGGAGTTCTCTTACAGGGAGTGCGGGTGGCTACACCTTC.